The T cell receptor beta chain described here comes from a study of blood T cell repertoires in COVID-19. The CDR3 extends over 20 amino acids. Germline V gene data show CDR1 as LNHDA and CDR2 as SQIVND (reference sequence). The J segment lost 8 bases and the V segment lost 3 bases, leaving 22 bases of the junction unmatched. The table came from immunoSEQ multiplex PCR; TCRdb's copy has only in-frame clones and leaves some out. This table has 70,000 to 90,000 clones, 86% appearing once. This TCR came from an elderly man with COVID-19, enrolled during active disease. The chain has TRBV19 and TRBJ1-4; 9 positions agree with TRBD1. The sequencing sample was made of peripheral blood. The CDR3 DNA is TGTGCCAGTAGTATCGGTCAAGGACAGGGGCGTTTGGGGATTAAAGAAAAACTGTTTTTT. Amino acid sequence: CASSIGQGQGRLGIKEKLFF.